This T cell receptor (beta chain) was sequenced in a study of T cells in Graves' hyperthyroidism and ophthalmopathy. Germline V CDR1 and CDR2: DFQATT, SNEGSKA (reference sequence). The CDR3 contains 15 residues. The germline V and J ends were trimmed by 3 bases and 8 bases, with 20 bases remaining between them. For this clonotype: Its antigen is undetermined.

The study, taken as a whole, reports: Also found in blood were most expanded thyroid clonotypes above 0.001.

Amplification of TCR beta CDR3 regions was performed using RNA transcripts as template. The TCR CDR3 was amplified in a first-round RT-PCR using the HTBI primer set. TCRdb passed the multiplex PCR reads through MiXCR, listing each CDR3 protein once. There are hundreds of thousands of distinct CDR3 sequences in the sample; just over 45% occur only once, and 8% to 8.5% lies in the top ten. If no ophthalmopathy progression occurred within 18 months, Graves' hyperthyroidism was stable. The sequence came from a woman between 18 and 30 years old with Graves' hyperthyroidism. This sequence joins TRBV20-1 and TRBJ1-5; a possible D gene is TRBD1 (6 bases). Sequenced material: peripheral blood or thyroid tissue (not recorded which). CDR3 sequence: CSASFPGEVMKPQHF. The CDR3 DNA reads TGCAGTGCTAGTTTTCCAGGGGAGGTGATGAAGCCCCAGCATTTT.